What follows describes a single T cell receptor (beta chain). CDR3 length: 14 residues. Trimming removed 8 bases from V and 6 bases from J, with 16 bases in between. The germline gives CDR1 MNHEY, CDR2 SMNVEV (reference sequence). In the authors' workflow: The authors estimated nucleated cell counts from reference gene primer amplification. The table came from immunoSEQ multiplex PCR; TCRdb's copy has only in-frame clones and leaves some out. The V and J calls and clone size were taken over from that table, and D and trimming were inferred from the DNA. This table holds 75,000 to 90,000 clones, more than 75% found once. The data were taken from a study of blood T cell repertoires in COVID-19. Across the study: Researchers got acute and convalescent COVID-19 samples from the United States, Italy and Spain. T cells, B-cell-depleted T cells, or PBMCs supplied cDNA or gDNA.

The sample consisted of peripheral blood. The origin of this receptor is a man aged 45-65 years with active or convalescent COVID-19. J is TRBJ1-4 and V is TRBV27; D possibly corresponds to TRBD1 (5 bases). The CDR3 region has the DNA TGTGCCAGCCAGAGCTGGCAGGGCGATGAAAAACTGTTTTTT. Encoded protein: CASQSWQGDEKLFF. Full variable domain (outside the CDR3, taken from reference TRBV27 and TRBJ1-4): EAQVTQNPRYLITVTGKKLTVTCSQNMNHEYMSWYRQDPGLGLRQIYYSMNVEVTDKGDVPEGYKVSRKEKRNFPLILESPSPNQTSLYFCASQSWQGDEKLFFGSGTQLSVL.